This paragraph reports one T cell receptor (beta chain). Its cognate antigen is unknown. Per germline, CDR1 SEHNR and CDR2 FQNEAQ (reference sequence). The V and J ends lost 4 bases and 7 bases respectively, with 16 bases between them. The CDR3 covers 14 residues. The entry originates in a study of blood T cells in healthy people across ages. Findings and limits, study-wide: Unsorted PBMC material precluded a definitive naive versus antigen-experienced comparison. Samples with more naive T cells showed higher observed beta diversity.

Collection of ten milliliters of peripheral blood was performed for each donor. A second PCR, run for roughly 7 to 12 cycles, used a sample-barcoded 5' primer plus a J-beta primer mix. Each cDNA molecule was tagged by a template-switch adaptor with 12 random nucleotides. TCRdb re-called the 5' RACE reads with MiXCR, one entry per CDR3 protein. Of 630,000 or so distinct CDR3 sequences in the sample, approximately 29% were seen once. This clonotype was sampled from a woman of 80 years or more in good health. This chain links TRBV7-9 with TRBJ2-5; perhaps D is TRBD1 or TRBD2 (5 bases each). The sequencing sample was made of blood. The CDR3 loop is CASSSGTEKGTQYF. The CDR3 DNA reads as TGTGCCAGCAGCTCAGGGACGGAGAAAGGGACCCAGTACTTC.